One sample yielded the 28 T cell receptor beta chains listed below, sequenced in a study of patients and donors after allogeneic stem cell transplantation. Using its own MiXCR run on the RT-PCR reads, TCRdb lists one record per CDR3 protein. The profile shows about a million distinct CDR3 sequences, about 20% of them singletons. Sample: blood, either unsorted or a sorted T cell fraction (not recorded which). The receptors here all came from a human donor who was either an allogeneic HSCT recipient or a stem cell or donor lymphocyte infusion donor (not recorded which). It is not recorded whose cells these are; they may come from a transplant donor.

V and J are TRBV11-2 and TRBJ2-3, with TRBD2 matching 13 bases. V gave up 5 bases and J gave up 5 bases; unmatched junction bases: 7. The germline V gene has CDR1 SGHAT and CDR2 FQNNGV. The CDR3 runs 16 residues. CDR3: CASSHGTSGVGDTQYF. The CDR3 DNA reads TGTGCCAGCAGCCACGGGACTAGCGGGGTGGGAGATACGCAGTATTTT.

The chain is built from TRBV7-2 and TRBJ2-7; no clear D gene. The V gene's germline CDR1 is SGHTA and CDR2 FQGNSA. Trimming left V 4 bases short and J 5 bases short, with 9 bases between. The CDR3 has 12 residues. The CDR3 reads CASSSWVDEQYF. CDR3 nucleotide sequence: TGTGCCAGCAGCTCTTGGGTTGACGAGCAGTACTTC.

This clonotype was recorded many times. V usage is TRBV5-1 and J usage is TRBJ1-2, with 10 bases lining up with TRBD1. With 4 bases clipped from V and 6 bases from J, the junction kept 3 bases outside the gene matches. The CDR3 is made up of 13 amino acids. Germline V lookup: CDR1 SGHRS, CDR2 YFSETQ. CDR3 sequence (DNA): TGCGCCAGCAGCCCCGGGACAGGGGATGGCTACACCTTC. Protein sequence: CASSPGTGDGYTF.

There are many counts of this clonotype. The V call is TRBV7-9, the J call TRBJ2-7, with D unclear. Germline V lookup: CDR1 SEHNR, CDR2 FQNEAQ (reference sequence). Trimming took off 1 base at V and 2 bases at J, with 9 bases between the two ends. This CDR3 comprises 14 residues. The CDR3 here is CASSLVAAAYEQYF. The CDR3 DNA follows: TGTGCCAGCAGCTTAGTCGCGGCCGCCTACGAGCAGTACTTC.

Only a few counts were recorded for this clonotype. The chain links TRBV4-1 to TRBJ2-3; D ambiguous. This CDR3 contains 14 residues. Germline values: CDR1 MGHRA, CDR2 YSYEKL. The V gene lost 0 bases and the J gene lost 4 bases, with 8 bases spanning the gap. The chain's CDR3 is CASSQDSSADTQYF. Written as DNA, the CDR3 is TGCGCCAGCAGCCAAGATTCAAGTGCAGATACGCAGTATTTT.

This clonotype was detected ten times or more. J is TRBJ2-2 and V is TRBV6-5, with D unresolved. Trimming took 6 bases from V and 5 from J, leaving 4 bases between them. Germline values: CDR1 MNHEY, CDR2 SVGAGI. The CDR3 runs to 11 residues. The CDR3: CASRPTGELFF. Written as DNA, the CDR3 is TGTGCCAGCAGACCAACCGGGGAGCTGTTTTTT.

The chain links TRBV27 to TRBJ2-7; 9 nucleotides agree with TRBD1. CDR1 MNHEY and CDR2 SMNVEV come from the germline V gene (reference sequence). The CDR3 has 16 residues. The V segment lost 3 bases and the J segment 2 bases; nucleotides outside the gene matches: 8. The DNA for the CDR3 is TGTGCCAGCAGTTTCTCGAAGGGGACAGGGCCCTACGAGCAGTACTTC. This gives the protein CASSFSKGTGPYEQYF.

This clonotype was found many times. CDR3 sequence reads: CASSLRRMTNQPQHF. The CDR3 DNA is TGTGCCAGCAGTTTACGGCGGATGACAAATCAGCCCCAGCATTTT. The V and J genes are TRBV12-3 or TRBV12-4 and TRBJ1-5; D gene uncertain. This CDR3 is built from 15 residues. Trimming left V 2 bases short and J 4 bases short, with 12 bases between.

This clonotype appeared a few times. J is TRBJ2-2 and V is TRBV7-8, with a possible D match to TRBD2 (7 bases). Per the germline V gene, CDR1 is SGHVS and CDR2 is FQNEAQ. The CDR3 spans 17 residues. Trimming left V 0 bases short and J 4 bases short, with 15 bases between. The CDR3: CASSLATGGLGTGELFF. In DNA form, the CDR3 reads TGTGCCAGCAGCTTAGCGACGGGGGGCTTGGGCACCGGGGAGCTGTTTTTT.

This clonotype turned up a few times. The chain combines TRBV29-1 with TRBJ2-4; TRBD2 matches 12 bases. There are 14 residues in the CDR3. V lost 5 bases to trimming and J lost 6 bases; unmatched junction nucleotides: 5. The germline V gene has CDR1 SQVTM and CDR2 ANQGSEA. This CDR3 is CSVLAGGLGNIQYF. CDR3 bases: TGCAGCGTTCTAGCGGGGGGGCTGGGAAACATTCAGTACTTC.

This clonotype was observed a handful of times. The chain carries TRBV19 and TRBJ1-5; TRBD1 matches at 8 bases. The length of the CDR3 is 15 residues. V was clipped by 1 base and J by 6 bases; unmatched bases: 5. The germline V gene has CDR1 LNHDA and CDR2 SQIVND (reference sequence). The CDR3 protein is CASSIVGQGFQPQHF. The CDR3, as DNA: TGTGCCAGTAGTATAGTTGGACAGGGATTTCAGCCCCAGCATTTT. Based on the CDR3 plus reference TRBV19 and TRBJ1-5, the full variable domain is DGGITQSPKYLFRKEGQNVTLSCEQNLNHDAMYWYRQDPGQGLRLIYYSQIVNDFQKGDIAEGYSVSREKKESFPLTVTSAQKNPTAFYLCASSIVGQGFQPQHFGDGTRLSIL.

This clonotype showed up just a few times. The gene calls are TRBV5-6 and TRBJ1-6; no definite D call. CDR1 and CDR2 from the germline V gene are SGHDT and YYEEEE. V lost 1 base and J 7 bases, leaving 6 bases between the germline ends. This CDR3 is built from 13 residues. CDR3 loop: CASSLSMNSPLHF. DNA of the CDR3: TGTGCCAGCAGCTTGAGCATGAATTCACCCCTCCACTTT.

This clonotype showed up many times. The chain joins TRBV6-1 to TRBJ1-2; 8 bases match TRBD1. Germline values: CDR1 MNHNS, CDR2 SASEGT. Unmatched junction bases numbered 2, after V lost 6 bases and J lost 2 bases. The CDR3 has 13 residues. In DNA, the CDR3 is TGTGCCAGCAGCAGGACAGGGAACTATGGCTACACCTTC. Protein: CASSRTGNYGYTF.

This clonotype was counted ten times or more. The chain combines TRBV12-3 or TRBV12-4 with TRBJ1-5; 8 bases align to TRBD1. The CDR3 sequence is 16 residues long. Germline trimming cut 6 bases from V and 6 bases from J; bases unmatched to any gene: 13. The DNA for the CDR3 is TGTGCCAGCAGCCCTCGTAGGACAGGGAGCGGTCAGCCCCAGCATTTT. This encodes CASSPRRTGSGQPQHF.

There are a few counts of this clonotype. The CDR3 is CASSPTKGALTEAFF. The DNA of the CDR3 is TGTGCCAGCAGTCCCACAAAGGGGGCGCTTACCGAGGCTTTCTTT. The gene calls are TRBV28 and TRBJ1-1; 7 nucleotides align to TRBD1. J gave up 11 bases and V 5 bases, and 17 bases lay outside the gene matches. The germline CDR1 and CDR2 sequences are MDHEN and SYDVKM. The length of the CDR3 is 15 residues. The whole variable domain, remainder taken from reference TRBV28 and TRBJ1-1, is DVKVTQSSRYLVKRTGEKVFLECVQDMDHENMFWYRQDPGLGLRLIYFSYDVKMKEKGDIPEGYSVSREKKERFSLILESASTNQTSMYLCASSPTKGALTEAFFGQGTRLTVV.

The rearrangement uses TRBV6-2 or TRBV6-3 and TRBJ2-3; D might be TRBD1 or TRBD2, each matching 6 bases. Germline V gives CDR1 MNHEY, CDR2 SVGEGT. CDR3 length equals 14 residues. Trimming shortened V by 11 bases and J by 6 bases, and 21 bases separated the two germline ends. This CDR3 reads CAPRRDKGGDTQYF. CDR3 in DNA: TGTGCCCCCCGCCGGGACAAAGGAGGGGATACGCAGTATTTT.

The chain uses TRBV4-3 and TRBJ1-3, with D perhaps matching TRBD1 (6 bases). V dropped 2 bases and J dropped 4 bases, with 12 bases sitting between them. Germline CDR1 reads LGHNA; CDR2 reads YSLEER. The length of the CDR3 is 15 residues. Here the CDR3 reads CASSQLPGAGNTIYF. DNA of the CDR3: TGCGCCAGCAGCCAACTCCCGGGGGCCGGAAACACCATATATTTT.

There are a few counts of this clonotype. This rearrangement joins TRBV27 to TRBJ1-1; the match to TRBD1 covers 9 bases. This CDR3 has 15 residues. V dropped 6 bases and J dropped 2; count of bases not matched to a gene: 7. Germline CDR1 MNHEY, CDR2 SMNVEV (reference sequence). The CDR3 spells CASRQSQGANTEAFF. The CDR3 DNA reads TGTGCCAGCAGGCAATCACAGGGGGCTAACACTGAAGCTTTCTTT.

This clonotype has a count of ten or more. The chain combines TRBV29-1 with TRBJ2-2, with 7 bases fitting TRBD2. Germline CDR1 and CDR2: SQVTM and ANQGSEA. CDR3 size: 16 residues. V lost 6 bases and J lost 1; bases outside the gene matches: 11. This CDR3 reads CSVVVKGTKNTGELFF. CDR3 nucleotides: TGCAGCGTGGTGGTGAAGGGGACTAAGAACACCGGGGAGCTGTTTTTT.

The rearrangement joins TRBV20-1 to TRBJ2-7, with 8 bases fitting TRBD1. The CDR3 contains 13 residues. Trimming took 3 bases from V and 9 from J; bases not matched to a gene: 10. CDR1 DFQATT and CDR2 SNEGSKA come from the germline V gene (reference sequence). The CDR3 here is CSARGDRPRGQYF. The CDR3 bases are TGCAGTGCTAGGGGGGACAGGCCCCGCGGGCAGTACTTC.

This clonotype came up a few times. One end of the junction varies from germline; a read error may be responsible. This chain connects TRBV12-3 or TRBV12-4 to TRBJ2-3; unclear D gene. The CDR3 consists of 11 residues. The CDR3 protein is CASSLGATEYF. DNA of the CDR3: TGTGCCAGCAGTTTAGGGGCTACGGAGTATTTT.

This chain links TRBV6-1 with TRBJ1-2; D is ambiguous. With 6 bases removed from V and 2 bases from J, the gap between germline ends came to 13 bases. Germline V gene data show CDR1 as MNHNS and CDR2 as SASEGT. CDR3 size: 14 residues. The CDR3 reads CASSKGSSNYGYTF. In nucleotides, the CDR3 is TGTGCCAGCAGCAAAGGGTCATCGAACTATGGCTACACCTTC.

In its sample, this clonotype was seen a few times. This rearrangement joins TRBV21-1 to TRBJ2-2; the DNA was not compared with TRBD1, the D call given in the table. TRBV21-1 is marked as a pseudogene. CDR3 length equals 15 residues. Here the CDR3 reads CASMRGPKGTGELFF. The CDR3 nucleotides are TGTGCCAGCATGAGGGGTCCGAAAGGGACCGGGGAGCTGTTTTTT.

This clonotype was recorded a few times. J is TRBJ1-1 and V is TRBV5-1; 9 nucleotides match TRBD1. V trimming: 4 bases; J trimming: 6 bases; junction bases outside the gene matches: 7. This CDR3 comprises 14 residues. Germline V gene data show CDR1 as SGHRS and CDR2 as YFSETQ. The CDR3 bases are TGCGCCAGCAGCGGGACAGGGAGTATCGCTGAAGCTTTCTTT. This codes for CASSGTGSIAEAFF.

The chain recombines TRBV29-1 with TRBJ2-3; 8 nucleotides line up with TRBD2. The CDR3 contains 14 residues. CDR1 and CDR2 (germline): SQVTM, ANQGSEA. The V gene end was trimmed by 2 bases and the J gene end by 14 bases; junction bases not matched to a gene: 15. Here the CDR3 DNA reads TGCAGCGTTGAAATATATAGCGGGGAGGGCCGTGGGTATTTT. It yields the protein CSVEIYSGEGRGYF.

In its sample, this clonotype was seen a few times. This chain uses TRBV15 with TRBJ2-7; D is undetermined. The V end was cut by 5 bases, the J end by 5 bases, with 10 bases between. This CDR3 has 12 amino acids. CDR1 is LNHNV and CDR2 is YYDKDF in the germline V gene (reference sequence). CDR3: CATSFRWDEQYF. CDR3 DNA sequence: TGTGCCACCAGCTTCCGGTGGGACGAGCAGTACTTC.

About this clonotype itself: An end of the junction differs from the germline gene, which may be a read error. CDR3 bases: TGTGCCAGCAGCAGGACATTGGCAAGGGGATGGACTGAAGCCTTCTTT. Translating gives CASSRTLARGWTEAFF. V gene TRBV27 combines with J gene TRBJ1-1; weak D call: TRBD1 (5 bases). The length of the CDR3 is 16 residues. Germline V gene lookup returns CDR1 MNHEY and CDR2 SMNVEV (reference sequence).

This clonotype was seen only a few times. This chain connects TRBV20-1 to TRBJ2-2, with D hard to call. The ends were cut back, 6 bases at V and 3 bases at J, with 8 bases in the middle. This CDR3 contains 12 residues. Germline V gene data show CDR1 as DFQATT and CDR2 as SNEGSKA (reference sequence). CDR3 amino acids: CSAPSDTGELFF. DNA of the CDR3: TGCAGTGCCCCGAGCGACACCGGGGAGCTGTTTTTT.